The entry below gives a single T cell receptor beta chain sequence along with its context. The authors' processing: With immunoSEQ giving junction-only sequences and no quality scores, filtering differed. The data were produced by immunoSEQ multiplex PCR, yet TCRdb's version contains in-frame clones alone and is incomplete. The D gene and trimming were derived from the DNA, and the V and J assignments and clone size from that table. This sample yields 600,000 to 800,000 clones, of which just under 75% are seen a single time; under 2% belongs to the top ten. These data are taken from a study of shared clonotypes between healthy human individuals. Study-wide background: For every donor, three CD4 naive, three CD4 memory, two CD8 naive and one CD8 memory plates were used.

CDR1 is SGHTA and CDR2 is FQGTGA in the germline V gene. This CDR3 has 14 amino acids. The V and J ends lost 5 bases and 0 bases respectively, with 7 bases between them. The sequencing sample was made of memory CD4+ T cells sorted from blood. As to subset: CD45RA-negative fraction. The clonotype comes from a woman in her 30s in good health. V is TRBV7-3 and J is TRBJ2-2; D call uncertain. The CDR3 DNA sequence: TGTGCCAGCAGCCGTGGGACGAACACCGGGGAGCTGTTTTTT. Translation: CASSRGTNTGELFF.